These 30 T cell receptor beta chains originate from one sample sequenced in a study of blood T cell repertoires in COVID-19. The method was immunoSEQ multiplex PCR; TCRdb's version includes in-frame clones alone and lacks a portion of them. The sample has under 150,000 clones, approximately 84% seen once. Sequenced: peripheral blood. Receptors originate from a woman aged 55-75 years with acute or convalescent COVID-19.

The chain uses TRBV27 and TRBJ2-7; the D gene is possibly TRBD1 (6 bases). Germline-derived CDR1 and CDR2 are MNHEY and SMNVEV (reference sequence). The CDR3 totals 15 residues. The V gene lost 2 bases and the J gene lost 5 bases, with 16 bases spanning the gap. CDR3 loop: CASSLTGSRYNEQYF. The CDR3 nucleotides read TGTGCCAGCAGTTTAACAGGGAGCAGGTACAACGAGCAGTACTTC.

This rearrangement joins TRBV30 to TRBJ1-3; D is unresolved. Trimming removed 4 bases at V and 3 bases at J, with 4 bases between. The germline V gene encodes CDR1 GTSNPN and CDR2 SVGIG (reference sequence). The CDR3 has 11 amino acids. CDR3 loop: CAWNRGNTIYF. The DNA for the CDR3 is TGTGCCTGGAATCGTGGAAACACCATATATTTT.

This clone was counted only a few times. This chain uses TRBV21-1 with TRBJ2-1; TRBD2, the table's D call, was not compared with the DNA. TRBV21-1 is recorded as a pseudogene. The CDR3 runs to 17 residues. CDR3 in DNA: TGTGCCAGCAGCAAAGCAGGGCCTAGCGGGAACTACAATGAGCAGTTCTTC. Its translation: CASSKAGPSGNYNEQFF.

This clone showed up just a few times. Here the CDR3 reads CASSVGGQGKLFF. The CDR3 bases are TGTGCCAGCAGTGTGGGGGGGCAGGGAAAACTGTTTTTT. This chain uses TRBV2 with TRBJ1-4, with TRBD1 as a possible D gene (6 bases). This CDR3 is 13 amino acids long. The ends were cut back, 4 bases at V and 10 bases at J, with 13 bases in the middle. Looked up from germline, CDR1 is SNHLY and CDR2 is FYNNEI.

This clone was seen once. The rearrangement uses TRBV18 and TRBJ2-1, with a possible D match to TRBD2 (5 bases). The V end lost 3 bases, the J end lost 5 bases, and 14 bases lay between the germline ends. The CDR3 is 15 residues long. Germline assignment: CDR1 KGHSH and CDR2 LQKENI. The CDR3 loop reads CASSPPGGYNNEQFF. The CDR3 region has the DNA TGTGCCAGCTCACCTCCGGGCGGGTACAACAATGAGCAGTTCTTC.

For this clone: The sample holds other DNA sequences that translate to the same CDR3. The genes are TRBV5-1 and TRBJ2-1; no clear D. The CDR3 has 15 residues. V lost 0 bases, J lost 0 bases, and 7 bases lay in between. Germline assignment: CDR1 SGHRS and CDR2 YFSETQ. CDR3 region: CASSLGSGSYNEQFF. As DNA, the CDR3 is TGCGCCAGCAGCTTGGGGTCGGGCTCCTACAATGAGCAGTTCTTC.

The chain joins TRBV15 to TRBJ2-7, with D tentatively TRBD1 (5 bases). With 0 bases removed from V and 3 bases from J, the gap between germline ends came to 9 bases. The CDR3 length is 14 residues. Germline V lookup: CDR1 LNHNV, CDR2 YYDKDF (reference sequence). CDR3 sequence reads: CATSRDRVHYEQYF. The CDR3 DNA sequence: TGTGCCACCAGCAGAGACAGGGTCCACTACGAGCAGTACTTC.

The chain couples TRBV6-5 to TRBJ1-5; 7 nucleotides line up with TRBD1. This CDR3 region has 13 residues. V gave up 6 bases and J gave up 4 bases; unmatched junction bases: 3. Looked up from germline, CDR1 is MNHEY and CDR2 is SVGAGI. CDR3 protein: CASRRRGNQPQHF. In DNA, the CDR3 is TGTGCCAGCAGGCGCAGGGGGAATCAGCCCCAGCATTTT.

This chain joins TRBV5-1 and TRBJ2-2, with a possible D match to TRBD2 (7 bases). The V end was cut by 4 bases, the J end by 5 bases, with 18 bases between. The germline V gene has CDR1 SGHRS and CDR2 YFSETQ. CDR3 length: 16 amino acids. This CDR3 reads CASSPKGGPRTGELFF. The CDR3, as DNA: TGCGCCAGCAGCCCAAAGGGGGGGCCCCGAACCGGGGAGCTGTTTTTT. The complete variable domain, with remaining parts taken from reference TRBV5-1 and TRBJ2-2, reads KAGVTQTPRYLIKTRGQQVTLSCSPISGHRSVSWYQQTPGQGLQFLFEYFSETQRNKGNFPGRFSGRQFSNSRSEMNVSTLELGDSALYLCASSPKGGPRTGELFFGEGSRLTVL.

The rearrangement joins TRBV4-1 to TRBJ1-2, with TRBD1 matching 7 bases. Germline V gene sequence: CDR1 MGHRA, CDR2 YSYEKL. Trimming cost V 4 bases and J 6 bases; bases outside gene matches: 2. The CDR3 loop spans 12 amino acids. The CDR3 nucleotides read TGCGCCAGCAGCCCAACAGGGGATGGCTACACCTTC. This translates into CASSPTGDGYTF.

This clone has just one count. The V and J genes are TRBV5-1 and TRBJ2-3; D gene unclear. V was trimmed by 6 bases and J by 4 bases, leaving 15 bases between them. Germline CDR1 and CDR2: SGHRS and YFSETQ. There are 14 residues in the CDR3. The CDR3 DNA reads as TGCGCCAGCAAGTCGGAGTTTAGATCAGATACGCAGTATTTT. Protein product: CASKSEFRSDTQYF.

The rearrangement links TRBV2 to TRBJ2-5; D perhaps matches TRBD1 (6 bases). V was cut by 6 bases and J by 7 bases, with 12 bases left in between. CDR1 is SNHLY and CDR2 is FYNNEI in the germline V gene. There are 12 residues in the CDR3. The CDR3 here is CASRAGDGTQYF. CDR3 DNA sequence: TGTGCCAGCAGAGCAGGGGACGGGACCCAGTACTTC.

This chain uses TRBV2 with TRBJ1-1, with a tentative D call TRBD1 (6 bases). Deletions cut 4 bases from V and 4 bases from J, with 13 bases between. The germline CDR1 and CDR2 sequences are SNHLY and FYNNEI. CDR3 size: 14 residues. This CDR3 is CASSVRGSVTEAFF. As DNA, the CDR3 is TGTGCCAGCAGTGTCAGGGGCTCGGTCACTGAAGCTTTCTTT.

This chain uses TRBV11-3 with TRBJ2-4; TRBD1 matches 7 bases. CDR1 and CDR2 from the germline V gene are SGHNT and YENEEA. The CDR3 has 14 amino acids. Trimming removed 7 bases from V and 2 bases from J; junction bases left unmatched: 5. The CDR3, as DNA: TGTGCCAGCACCCCGACAGGGACCAAAAACATTCAGTACTTC. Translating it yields CASTPTGTKNIQYF.

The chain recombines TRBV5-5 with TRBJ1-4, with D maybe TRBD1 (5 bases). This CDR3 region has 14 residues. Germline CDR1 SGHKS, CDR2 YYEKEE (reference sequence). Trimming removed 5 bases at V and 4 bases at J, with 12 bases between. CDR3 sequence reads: CASSLQVYNEKLFF. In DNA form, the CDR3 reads TGTGCCAGCAGTTTACAGGTTTATAATGAAAAACTGTTTTTT.

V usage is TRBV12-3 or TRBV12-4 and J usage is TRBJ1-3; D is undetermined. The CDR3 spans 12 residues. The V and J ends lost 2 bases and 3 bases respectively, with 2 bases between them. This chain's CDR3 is CASSLLGNTIYF. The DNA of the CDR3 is TGTGCCAGCAGTTTACTTGGAAACACCATATATTTT.

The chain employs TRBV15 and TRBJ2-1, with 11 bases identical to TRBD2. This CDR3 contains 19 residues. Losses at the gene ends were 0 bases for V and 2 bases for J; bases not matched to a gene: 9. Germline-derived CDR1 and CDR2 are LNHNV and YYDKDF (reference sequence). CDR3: CATSRDGLAGVRPYNEQFF. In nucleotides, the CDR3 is TGTGCCACCAGCAGAGATGGACTAGCGGGCGTCCGACCCTACAATGAGCAGTTCTTC.

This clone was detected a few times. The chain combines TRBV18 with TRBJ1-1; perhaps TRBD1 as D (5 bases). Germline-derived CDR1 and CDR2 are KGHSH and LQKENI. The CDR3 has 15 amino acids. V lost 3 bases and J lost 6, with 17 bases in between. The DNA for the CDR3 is TGTGCCAGCTCACCCAATCCCGTGGGGCCCGCTGAAGCTTTCTTT. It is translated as CASSPNPVGPAEAFF.

CDR3 sequence: CASSQGETQYF. Here the CDR3 DNA reads TGTGCCAGCAGTCAGGGTGAGACCCAGTACTTC. The chain links TRBV12-3 or TRBV12-4 to TRBJ2-5, with a tentative D call TRBD1 (5 bases). The CDR3 sequence is 11 residues long. V was clipped by 5 bases and J by 5 bases, with 6 bases between them.

The CDR3 spells CASSRSSGLDYEQYF. The CDR3 bases are TGTGCCAGCAGCCGCTCTAGCGGGCTCGATTACGAGCAGTACTTC. V usage is TRBV7-2 and J usage is TRBJ2-7; TRBD2 agrees at 8 bases. J was trimmed by 4 bases and V by 5 bases; bases with no gene match: 10. The CDR3 sequence is 15 residues long. The germline V gene has CDR1 SGHTA and CDR2 FQGNSA.

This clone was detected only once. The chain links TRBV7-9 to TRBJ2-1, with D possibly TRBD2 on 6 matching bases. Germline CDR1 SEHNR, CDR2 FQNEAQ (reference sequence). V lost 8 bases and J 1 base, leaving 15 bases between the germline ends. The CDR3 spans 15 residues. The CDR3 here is CASLGFGRSYNEQFF. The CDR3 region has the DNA TGTGCCAGCCTTGGGTTCGGGAGATCCTACAATGAGCAGTTCTTC.

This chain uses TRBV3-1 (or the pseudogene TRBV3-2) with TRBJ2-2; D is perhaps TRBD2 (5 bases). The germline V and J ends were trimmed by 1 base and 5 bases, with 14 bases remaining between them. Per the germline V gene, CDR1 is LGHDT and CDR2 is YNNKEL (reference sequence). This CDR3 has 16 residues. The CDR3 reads CASSQAGGRRTGELFF. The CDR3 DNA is TGTGCCAGCAGCCAAGCCGGCGGGCGACGTACCGGGGAGCTGTTTTTT.

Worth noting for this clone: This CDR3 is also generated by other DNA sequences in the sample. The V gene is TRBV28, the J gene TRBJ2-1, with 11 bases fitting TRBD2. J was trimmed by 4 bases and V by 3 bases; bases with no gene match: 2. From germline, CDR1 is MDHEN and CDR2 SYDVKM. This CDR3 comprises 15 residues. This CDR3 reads CASSFGTSGYNEQFF. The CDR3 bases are TGTGCCAGCAGTTTCGGGACTAGCGGTTACAATGAGCAGTTCTTC.

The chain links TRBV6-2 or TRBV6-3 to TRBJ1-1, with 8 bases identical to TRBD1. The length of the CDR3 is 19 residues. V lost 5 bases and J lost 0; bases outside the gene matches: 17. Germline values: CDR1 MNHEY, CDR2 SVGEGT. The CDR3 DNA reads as TGTGCCAGCAGTCCGTTACCTGGCAGGGGGCAATGGATGAACACTGAAGCTTTCTTT. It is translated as CASSPLPGRGQWMNTEAFF.

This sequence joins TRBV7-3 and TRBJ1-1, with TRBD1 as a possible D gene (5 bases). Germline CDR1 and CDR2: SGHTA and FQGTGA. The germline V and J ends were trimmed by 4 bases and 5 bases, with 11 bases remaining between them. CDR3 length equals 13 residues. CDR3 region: CASSSTEVTEAFF. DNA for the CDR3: TGTGCCAGCAGCTCGACAGAAGTGACTGAAGCTTTCTTT.

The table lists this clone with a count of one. CDR3: CASRLAGYNEQFF. Here the CDR3 DNA reads TGTGCCAGCAGACTAGCGGGCTACAATGAGCAGTTCTTC. This chain uses TRBV6-5 with TRBJ2-1, with TRBD2 identical over 9 bases. The V and J ends lost 6 bases and 3 bases, in that order; junction bases with no gene match: 0. This CDR3 region has 13 residues. Germline V gives CDR1 MNHEY, CDR2 SVGAGI.

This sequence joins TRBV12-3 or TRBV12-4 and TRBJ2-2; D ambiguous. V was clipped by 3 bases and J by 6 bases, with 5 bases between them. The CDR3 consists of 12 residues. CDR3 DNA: TGTGCCAGCAGTTTCGGAGCCGGGGAGCTGTTTTTT. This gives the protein CASSFGAGELFF.

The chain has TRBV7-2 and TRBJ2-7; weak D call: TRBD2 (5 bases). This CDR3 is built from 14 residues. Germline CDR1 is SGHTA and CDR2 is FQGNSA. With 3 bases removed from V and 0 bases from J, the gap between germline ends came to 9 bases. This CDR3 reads CASSFSSRSYEQYF. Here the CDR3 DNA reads TGTGCCAGCAGCTTTTCTAGCCGCTCCTACGAGCAGTACTTC.

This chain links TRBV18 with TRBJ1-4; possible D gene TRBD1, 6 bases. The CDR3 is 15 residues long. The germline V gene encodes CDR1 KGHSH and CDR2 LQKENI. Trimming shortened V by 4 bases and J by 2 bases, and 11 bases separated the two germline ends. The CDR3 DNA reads TGTGCCAGCTCACAAACGGACAGTACTAATGAAAAACTGTTTTTT. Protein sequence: CASSQTDSTNEKLFF. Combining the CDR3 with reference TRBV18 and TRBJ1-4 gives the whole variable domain NAGVMQNPRHLVRRRGQEARLRCSPMKGHSHVYWYRQLPEEGLKFMVYLQKENIIDESGMPKERFSAEFPKEGPSILRIQQVVRGDSAAYFCASSQTDSTNEKLFFGSGTQLSVL.

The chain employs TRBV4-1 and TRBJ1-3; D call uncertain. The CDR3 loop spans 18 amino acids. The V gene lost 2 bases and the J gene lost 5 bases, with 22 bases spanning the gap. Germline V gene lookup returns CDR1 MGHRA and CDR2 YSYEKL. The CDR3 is CASSQLLRLAFPRNTIYF. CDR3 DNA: TGCGCCAGCAGCCAACTCTTGAGGCTTGCTTTTCCGAGAAACACCATATATTTT.